This section outlines one T cell receptor beta chain sequence together with its context. The data are from a study of blood T cell repertoires in COVID-19. Study as a whole: From the United States, Italy and Spain came samples of acute and convalescent COVID-19.

CDR3 size: 15 residues. CDR1 MNHEY and CDR2 SVGAGI come from the germline V gene. V lost 7 bases and J lost 0, with 13 bases in between. Profiled with immunoSEQ multiplex PCR; TCRdb holds only in-frame clones, not every one. The table has under 35,000 clones, about 90% seen once. The clonotype comes from a human donor in a cohort sampled during active COVID-19. Sequencing was performed on peripheral blood. This chain links TRBV6-5 with TRBJ1-3; a weak D match, TRBD1 (6 bases). The chain's CDR3 is CASTRDKTSGNTIYF. DNA of the CDR3: TGTGCCAGCACCAGGGACAAAACCTCTGGAAACACCATATATTTT.